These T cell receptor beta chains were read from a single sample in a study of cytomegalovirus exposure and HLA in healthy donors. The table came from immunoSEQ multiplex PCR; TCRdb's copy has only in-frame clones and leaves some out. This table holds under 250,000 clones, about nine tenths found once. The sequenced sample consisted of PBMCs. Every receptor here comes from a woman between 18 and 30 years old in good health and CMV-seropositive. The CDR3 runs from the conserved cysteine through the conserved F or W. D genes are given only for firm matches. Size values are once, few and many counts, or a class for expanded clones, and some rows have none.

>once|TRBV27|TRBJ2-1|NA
CASSSVSSGEQFF
TGTGCCAGCAGCTCCGTCTCTTCGGGGGAGCAGTTCTTC
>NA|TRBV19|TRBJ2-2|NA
CATPSGTGELFF
TGTGCCACCCCCTCAGGCACCGGGGAGCTGTTTTTT
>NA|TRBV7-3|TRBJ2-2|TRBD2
CASSLAPSGRSGTGELFF
TGTGCCAGCAGCTTGGCTCCTAGCGGGAGATCTGGGACCGGGGAGCTGTTTTTT
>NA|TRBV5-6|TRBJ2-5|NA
CASSGWTAEAAAQETQYF
TGTGCCAGCAGCGGTTGGACAGCCGAAGCGGCGGCCCAAGAGACCCAGTACTTC
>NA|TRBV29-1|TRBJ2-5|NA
CSVEVRETQYF
TGCAGCGTTGAAGTCCGAGAGACCCAGTACTTC
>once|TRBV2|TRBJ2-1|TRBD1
CAGGQDSYNEQFF
TGTGCCGGGGGACAGGACTCCTACAATGAGCAGTTCTTC
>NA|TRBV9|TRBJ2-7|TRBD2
CASSPSRTSDYEQYF
TGTGCCAGCAGCCCATCCAGGACTAGCGACTACGAGCAGTACTTC
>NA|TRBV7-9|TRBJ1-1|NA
CASSTYLGPNTEAFF
TGTGCCAGCAGCACATACTTGGGCCCGAACACTGAAGCTTTCTTT
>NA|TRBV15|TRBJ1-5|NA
CATSRGLQGNYLPQHF
TGTGCCACCAGCAGAGGGTTACAGGGTAATTATCTGCCCCAGCATTTT
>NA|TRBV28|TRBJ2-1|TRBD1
CASRIRDRGPDEQFF
TGTGCCAGCAGAATCCGGGACAGGGGGCCAGATGAGCAGTTCTTC
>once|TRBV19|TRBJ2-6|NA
CASTPVVGPGANVLTF
TGTGCCAGTACTCCGGTAGTGGGCCCTGGGGCCAACGTCCTGACTTTC
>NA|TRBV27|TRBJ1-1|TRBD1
CASHPGTGSGEAFF
TGTGCCAGCCATCCGGGGACAGGGTCCGGTGAAGCTTTCTTT
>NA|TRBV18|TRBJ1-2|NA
CASSPPEGANYGYTF
TGTGCCAGCTCACCACCGGAGGGAGCTAACTATGGCTACACCTTC